A few counts support the clone carrying this T cell receptor (beta chain). Building the TCR beta libraries relied on iRepertoire HTBI primers, and CDR3 regions underwent Arm-PCR. TCRdb redid the calling of the multiplex PCR reads with MiXCR, one entry per CDR3 protein. The sample has a few hundred thousand distinct CDR3 sequences, 11% to 15% seen once; the top ten hold approximately 17%. This entry comes from a study of regulatory T cells in long-lasting Graves disease. Study in general: Graves' patients diagnosed newly had used antithyroid drugs under 3 months.

Time point here: newly diagnosed GD, antithyroid drugs for less than 3 months. The TCR library was made from RNA that had been extracted from PBMCs in TRIzol. This CDR3 is 13 amino acids long. With 8 bases clipped from V and 7 bases from J, the junction kept 8 bases outside the gene matches. Germline V gene lookup returns CDR1 SEHNR and CDR2 FQNEAQ (reference sequence). The same data also went into a second study, on T cells in Graves' hyperthyroidism and ophthalmopathy. As that study records: Stable disease denoted Graves' hyperthyroidism without ophthalmopathy progression within 18 months. Blood also held most thyroid clonotypes expanded beyond 0.001.

Sequenced here: peripheral blood mononuclear cells (PBMCs), sampled at new diagnosis, from a patient treated with antithyroid drugs. This chain uses TRBV7-9 with TRBJ2-1; 7 bases are a match to TRBD2. This clonotype originated in a woman aged 45-65 years with Graves disease. The CDR3: CASGTTGSNEQFF. Written as DNA, the CDR3 is TGTGCCAGCGGGACTACCGGTTCAAATGAGCAGTTCTTC.